This entry concerns a single T cell receptor beta chain. Its specific antigen is unknown. No qualities accompany the bases; no much larger clone lies one base away. V and J are trimmed by 6 bases and 7 bases, and the gene matches miss 7 bases of the junction. The CDR3 measures 15 amino acids from cysteine to phenylalanine. The read is trimmed to its CDR3 DNA, 45 bases read in frame from base 1. The germline V gene yields MNHNS for CDR1 and SASEGT for CDR2. These data are taken from a study of T cells in Graves' hyperthyroidism and ophthalmopathy (dated by TCRdb to between 2019 and 2020). About the investigation overall: Peripheral blood samples were taken at the time of initial diagnosis, prior to any treatment. To identify TCR V-J signatures that set the groups apart, the researchers used a discovery cohort of more than 95 patients, made up of about 44 with Graves' ophthalmopathy and around 58 with stable Graves' hyperthyroidism. Prospective prediction of ophthalmopathy was tested in an independent validation cohort consisting of 18 hyperthyroidism patients and around 16 patients who later progressed to ophthalmopathy. The 95 to 100 discovery patients were divided at random into training and test sets in a 7:3 ratio. Thyroid tissue and blood T-cell repertoires from several Graves' hyperthyroidism patients were also compared in the study. Following sampling, methimazole starting at 30 mg daily was given to hyperthyroidism patients, and high-dose intravenous methylprednisolone was given to ophthalmopathy patients. TCR Vbeta CDR3 sequencing of around 130 peripheral blood samples (approximately 44 ophthalmopathy, roughly 74 hyperthyroidism and some 17 progressor patients) is reported in the paper. Broad study findings and their caveats: A model built on a 13 V-J signature distinguished ophthalmopathy from stable hyperthyroidism, reaching roughly 88% sensitivity and approximately 83% specificity in cross-validation and 80%/75% in testing. Most expanded thyroid clonotypes (frequency above 0.001) were also detected in blood, a finding suggesting that blood repertoires may reflect thyroid immune responses. In validation, progression to ophthalmopathy was predicted by the model with nearly 71% sensitivity and nearly 75% specificity, a median of approximately 7.1 months before onset. Sample size was not statistically predetermined, and blinding of investigators to group allocation was not performed.

Moderately to severely active disease, a Clinical Activity Score of at least 3, a NOSPECS grade of at least 4, and a duration under 3 months were present in ophthalmopathy patients. Exclusion was applied to patients with uncontrolled infections, other autoimmune diseases, pregnancy or lactation. Diagnoses were based on clinical symptoms, serum thyroxine and TRAb, thyroid ultrasound and orbital computed tomography. PBMCs were isolated from approximately 10 ml of fresh peripheral blood by Ficoll-Paque density gradient centrifugation. Trizol reagent was used to extract total RNA, and RNA quality was then checked on an Agilent 2100 Bioanalyzer. The TCR beta CDR3 regions were amplified from RNA transcripts. A first-round RT-PCR of the TCR CDR3 used the HTBI primer set with the Qiagen OneStep RT-PCR kit. The libraries were constructed in a second round of multiplex PCR and then size-selected and purified. The libraries were sequenced on an Illumina HiSeq2000 using paired-end 100 bp reads. In the authors' own workflow: SOAPnuke was used to process the raw data, removing reads that contained adapters or uncalled bases, had a mean Phred below 15, or lacked an exact match to the constant primer or identifier. COPE v1.2.5 was used to merge the high-quality paired reads, and each unique nucleotide sequence was defined as a clonotype. MiTCR v1.1 was used to align clonotypes to the IMGT TRBV, TRBD and TRBJ reference segments. The analysis was restricted to V-J combinations with a frequency above 0.0001, which together covered over 99% of the repertoires. A TCS score was defined as the ratio of F50 (clonal expansion) to E x V (chaos), with BLOSUM62-based TCRdist applied between CDR3 peptides within each V-J. Welch's t-statistics and random forest reduced just over 500 V-J features to 13, which were used in a naive Bayes classifier (R e1071). Starting from the raw public reads, TCRdb applied fastp trimming at Q25, assembled clones with MiXCR and retained in-frame beta chains. Each record represents a unique CDR3 protein, reported with the most common genes and DNA among its rows. The V and J calls here are based on TCRdb, not the publication. The table for this sample lists about 600,000 distinct CDR3 sequences; more than 15% of them were counted only once. More than 3% of the sample goes to the ten largest clones.

This TCR came from a woman in her 40s with Graves' ophthalmopathy. Material: blood. The rearranged chain carries TRBV6-1 and TRBJ1-5; 12 nucleotides in the junction match TRBD1. CDR3 sequence: CASSRDRGLWQPQHF. The DNA sequence is as follows: TGTGCCAGCAGCCGGGACAGGGGGCTTTGGCAGCCCCAGCATTTT.